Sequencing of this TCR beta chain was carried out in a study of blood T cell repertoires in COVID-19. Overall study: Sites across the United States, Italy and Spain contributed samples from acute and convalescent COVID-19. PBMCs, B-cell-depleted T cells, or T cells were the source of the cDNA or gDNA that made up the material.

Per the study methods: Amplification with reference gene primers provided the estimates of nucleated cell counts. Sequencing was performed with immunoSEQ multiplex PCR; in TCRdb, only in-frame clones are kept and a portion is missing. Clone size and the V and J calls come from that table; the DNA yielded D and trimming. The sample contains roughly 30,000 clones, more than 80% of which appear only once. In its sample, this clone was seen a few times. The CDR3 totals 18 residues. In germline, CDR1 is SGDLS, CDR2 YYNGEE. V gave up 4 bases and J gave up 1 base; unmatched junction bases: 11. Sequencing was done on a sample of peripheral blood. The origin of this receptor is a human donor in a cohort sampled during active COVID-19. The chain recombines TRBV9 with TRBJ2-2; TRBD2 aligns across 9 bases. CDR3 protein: CASSSRAGGRENTGELFF. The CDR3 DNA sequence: TGTGCCAGCAGCTCCAGAGCGGGGGGCCGCGAGAACACCGGGGAGCTGTTTTTT.